This entry lists 15 T cell receptor beta chains sequenced from one sample in a study of T-cell reconstitution after alpha-beta-depleted transplantation in children. Unique molecular identifiers were built into the TCRbeta library. TCRdb re-derived calls from the PCR reads in MiXCR, one entry per CDR3 protein. The table lists about 980,000 distinct CDR3 sequences, less than 30% of them singletons. The material sequenced was PBMCs, mostly from graft donor cells, taken 360 days after TCRalphabeta/CD19-depleted stem cell transplant. Receptors originate from a boy under two years old who had a stem cell transplant for SCID, so the T cells may come from the graft donor.

This chain links TRBV12-3 or TRBV12-4 with TRBJ2-2; 7 bases are a match to TRBD2. J gave up 4 bases and V 3 bases, and 5 bases lay outside the gene matches. The CDR3 is 15 residues long. CDR3 in amino acids: CASSFGLGVTGELFF. CDR3 nucleotide sequence: TGTGCCAGCAGTTTCGGACTAGGGGTCACCGGGGAGCTGTTTTTT.

The chain employs TRBV6-1 and TRBJ1-4; D may be TRBD1 (5 bases). CDR3 length: 14 amino acids. Germline assignment: CDR1 MNHNS and CDR2 SASEGT. Trimming shortened V by 4 bases and J by 5 bases, and 11 bases separated the two germline ends. In DNA, the CDR3 is TGTGCCAGCAGTGGGGGCCCGCGAAATGAAAAACTGTTTTTT. The encoded protein is CASSGGPRNEKLFF.

The chain combines TRBV7-9 with TRBJ1-4; D is ambiguous. The ends were cut back, 5 bases at V and 10 bases at J, with 20 bases in the middle. Per the germline V gene, CDR1 is SEHNR and CDR2 is FQNEAQ (reference sequence). This CDR3 region has 15 residues. The CDR3 DNA reads as TGTGCCAGCAGCCCACAAGGCCACGGATTGGGAAAACTGTTTTTT. Protein sequence: CASSPQGHGLGKLFF.

V and J are TRBV11-2 and TRBJ2-1; the D is unclear. The CDR3 totals 13 residues. Germline V gene lookup returns CDR1 SGHAT and CDR2 FQNNGV. V gave up 3 bases and J gave up 9 bases, with 12 bases separating them. DNA for the CDR3: TGTGCCAGCAGCTTGGGTCTAGATGGTGAGCAGTTCTTC. This translates into CASSLGLDGEQFF.

This clonotype was seen once. The rearrangement links TRBV11-1 to TRBJ2-2; D might be TRBD2 (6 bases). Germline-derived CDR1 and CDR2 are SGHAT and FQDESV (reference sequence). The CDR3 is 15 amino acids. V lost 4 bases, J lost 4 bases, and 13 bases lay in between. The CDR3 region has the DNA TGTGCCAGCAGCTCCCAGCGGGTGAGCACCGGGGAGCTGTTTTTT. It specifies CASSSQRVSTGELFF. The full variable domain, with the rest looked up from reference TRBV11-1 and TRBJ2-2, is EAEVAQSPRYKITEKSQAVAFWCDPISGHATLYWYRQILGQGPELLVQFQDESVVDDSQLPKDRFSAERLKGVDSTLKIQPAELGDSAMYLCASSSQRVSTGELFFGEGSRLTVL.

CDR3 sequence (DNA): TGTGCCAGCAGCTCCTCAGGGAACTCTGGGGCCAACGTCCTGACTTTC. It translates to CASSSSGNSGANVLTF. The rearrangement joins TRBV7-9 to TRBJ2-6; D might be TRBD1 (5 bases). Germline values: CDR1 SEHNR, CDR2 FQNEAQ (reference sequence). The CDR3 covers 16 residues. V was cut by 4 bases and J by 0 bases, with 10 bases left in between.

V usage is TRBV5-5 and J usage is TRBJ1-4, with D perhaps TRBD1 (5 bases). Trimming pared 4 bases from V and 0 bases from J, leaving 13 bases between. CDR3 size: 16 residues. CDR1 is SGHKS, CDR2 YYEKEE, per germline (reference sequence). CDR3 residues: CASSRWGRTTNEKLFF. CDR3 nucleotides: TGTGCCAGCAGCCGGTGGGGCAGAACAACTAATGAAAAACTGTTTTTT.

The V and J genes are TRBV5-1 and TRBJ2-1; D gene ambiguous. CDR3 length equals 15 residues. CDR1 and CDR2 (germline): SGHRS, YFSETQ. V was clipped by 4 bases and J by 6 bases, with 17 bases between them. DNA of the CDR3: TGCGCCAGCAGCCCTGGCCGGGCAGCCCCCAATGAGCAGTTCTTC. Amino acids: CASSPGRAAPNEQFF.

This clonotype was seen more than once but under ten times. The chain employs TRBV12-3 or TRBV12-4 and TRBJ1-2; TRBD1 is a possible D gene (6 bases). Trimming took off 10 bases at V and 2 bases at J, with 17 bases between the two ends. The CDR3 totals 14 residues. The CDR3 nucleotides read TGTGCCATTTCAAGACAGGTTTTGAACTATGGCTACACCTTC. It yields the protein CAISRQVLNYGYTF.

The rearrangement uses TRBV12-3 or TRBV12-4 and TRBJ2-7; 9 positions agree with TRBD2. V shed 3 bases, J shed 7 bases, and the junction held 13 bases outside the gene matches. This CDR3 is built from 16 residues. CDR3 nucleotides: TGTGCCAGCAGTTTCCCTCCGGGACTAGCTCTGGGGGAGCAGTACTTC. It translates to CASSFPPGLALGEQYF.

The V gene is TRBV12-5, the J gene TRBJ2-3; the D is unclear. The V and J ends lost 4 bases and 5 bases respectively, with 4 bases between them. The CDR3 extends over 11 amino acids. Per the germline V gene, CDR1 is LGHNT and CDR2 is FRNRAP. The CDR3 region has the DNA TGTGCTAGTGGTTCCCTAGATACGCAGTATTTT. Translating it yields CASGSLDTQYF.

V is TRBV10-2 and J is TRBJ2-5; TRBD1 or TRBD2 may be the D gene (5 bases each). CDR3 length: 13 amino acids. Trimming stripped 7 bases from V and 5 bases from J, with 14 bases between. CDR1 WSHSY and CDR2 SAAADI come from the germline V gene. The CDR3 coding sequence is TGCGCCAGCAACGGGGACCGCCTCGAGACCCAGTACTTC. Translation gives CASNGDRLETQYF.

This clonotype showed up just once. V usage is TRBV2 and J usage is TRBJ2-4; TRBD2 matches at 12 bases. The CDR3 extends over 20 amino acids. Germline assignment: CDR1 SNHLY and CDR2 FYNNEI. Trimming at V came to 1 base and at J to 1 base, leaving 11 bases not matched to a gene. The CDR3 reads CASSEGRLAGGHMAKNIQYF. CDR3 nucleotide sequence: TGTGCCAGCAGTGAAGGGCGGCTAGCGGGGGGGCATATGGCCAAAAACATTCAGTACTTC.

This clonotype was detected a few times. The chain carries TRBV9 and TRBJ2-3; 9 bases line up with TRBD2. Germline values: CDR1 SGDLS, CDR2 YYNGEE. This CDR3 comprises 18 residues. V shed 0 bases, J shed 2 bases, and the junction held 10 bases outside the gene matches. The chain's CDR3 is CASSVVRSGGPFTDTQYF. The CDR3 nucleotides read TGTGCCAGCAGCGTAGTCCGTAGCGGGGGACCCTTCACAGATACGCAGTATTTT.

The CDR3: CASSRLRPDRGKPGELFF. In DNA, the CDR3 is TGTGCCAGCAGCCGTCTAAGGCCGGACAGGGGGAAGCCCGGGGAGCTGTTTTTT. The V call is TRBV7-6, the J call TRBJ2-2, with TRBD1 matching over 10 bases. Germline V gives CDR1 SGHVS, CDR2 FNYEAQ. V gave up 5 bases and J gave up 6 bases; unmatched junction bases: 15. This CDR3 spans 18 amino acids. Full variable domain (outside the CDR3, taken from reference TRBV7-6 and TRBJ2-2): GAGVSQSPRYKVTKRGQDVALRCDPISGHVSLYWYRQALGQGPEFLTYFNYEAQQDKSGLPNDRFSAERPEGSISTLTIQRTEQRDSAMYRCASSRLRPDRGKPGELFFGEGSRLTVL.